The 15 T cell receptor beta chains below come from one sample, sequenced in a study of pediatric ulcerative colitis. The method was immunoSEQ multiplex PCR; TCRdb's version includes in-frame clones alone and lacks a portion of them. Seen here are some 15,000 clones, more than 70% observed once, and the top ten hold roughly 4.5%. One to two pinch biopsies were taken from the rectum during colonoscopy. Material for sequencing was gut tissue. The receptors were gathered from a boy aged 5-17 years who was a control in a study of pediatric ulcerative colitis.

CDR3 in DNA: TGTGCCAGCAGTTTCCTAGCGGGAGGGAGCGAGCAGTACTTC. It encodes CASSFLAGGSEQYF. This chain links TRBV6-5 with TRBJ2-7, with 12 bases lining up with TRBD2. This CDR3 spans 14 amino acids. CDR1 is MNHEY, CDR2 SVGAGI, per germline. Trimming took 4 bases from V and 6 from J; bases not matched to a gene: 4.

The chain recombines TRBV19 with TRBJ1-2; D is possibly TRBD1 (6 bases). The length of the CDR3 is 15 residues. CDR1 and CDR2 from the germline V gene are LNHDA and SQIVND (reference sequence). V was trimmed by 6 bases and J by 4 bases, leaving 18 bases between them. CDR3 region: CASRRTQGLRYGYTF. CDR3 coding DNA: TGTGCCAGTAGGCGGACTCAGGGGTTGCGCTATGGCTACACCTTC.

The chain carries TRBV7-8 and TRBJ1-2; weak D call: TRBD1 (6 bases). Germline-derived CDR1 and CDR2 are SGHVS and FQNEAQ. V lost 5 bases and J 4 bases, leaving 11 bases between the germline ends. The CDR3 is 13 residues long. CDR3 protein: CASSRGHLYGYTF. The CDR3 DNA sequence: TGTGCCAGCAGCCGGGGACACCTCTATGGCTACACCTTC.

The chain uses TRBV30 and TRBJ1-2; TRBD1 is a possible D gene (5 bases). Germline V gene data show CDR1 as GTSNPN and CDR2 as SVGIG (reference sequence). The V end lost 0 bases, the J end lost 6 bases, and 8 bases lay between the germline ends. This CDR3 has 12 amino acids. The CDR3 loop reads CAWSVGGDGYTF. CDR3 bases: TGTGCCTGGAGTGTGGGAGGGGATGGCTACACCTTC.

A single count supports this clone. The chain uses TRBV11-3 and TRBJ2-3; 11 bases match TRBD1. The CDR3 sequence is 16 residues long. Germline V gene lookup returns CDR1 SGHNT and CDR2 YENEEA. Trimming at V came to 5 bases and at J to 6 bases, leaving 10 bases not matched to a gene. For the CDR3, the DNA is TGTGCCAGCAGCGATGCGAGGACAGGGGGCTGGGATACGCAGTATTTT. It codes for CASSDARTGGWDTQYF.

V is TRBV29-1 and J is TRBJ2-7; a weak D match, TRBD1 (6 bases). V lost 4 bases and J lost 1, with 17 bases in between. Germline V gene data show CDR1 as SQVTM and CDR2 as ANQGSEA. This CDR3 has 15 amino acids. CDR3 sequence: CSVVPSGALSYEQYF. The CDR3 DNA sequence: TGCAGCGTTGTCCCCTCAGGGGCCCTGTCCTACGAGCAGTACTTC.

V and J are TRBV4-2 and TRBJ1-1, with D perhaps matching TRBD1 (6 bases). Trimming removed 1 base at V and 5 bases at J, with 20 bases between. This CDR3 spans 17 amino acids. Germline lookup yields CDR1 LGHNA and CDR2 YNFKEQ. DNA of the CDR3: TGTGCCAGCAGCCAAGGGGGGCTGGGGGTTCGTGGGACTGAAGCTTTCTTT. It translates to CASSQGGLGVRGTEAFF.

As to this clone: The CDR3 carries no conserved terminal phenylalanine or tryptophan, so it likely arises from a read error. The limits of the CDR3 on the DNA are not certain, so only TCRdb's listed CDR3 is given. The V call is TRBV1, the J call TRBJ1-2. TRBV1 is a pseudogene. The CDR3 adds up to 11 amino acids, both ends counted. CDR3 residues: CTSSQVGDALY.

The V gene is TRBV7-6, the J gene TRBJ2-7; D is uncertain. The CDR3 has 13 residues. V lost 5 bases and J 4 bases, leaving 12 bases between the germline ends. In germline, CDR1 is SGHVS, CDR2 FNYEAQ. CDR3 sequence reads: CASSRGPMYEQYF. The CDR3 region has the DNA TGTGCCAGCAGCCGTGGACCTATGTACGAGCAGTACTTC.

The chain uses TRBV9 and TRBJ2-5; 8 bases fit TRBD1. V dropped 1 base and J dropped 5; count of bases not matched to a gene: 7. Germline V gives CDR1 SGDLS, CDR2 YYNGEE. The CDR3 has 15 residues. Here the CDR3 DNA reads TGTGCCAGCAGCGTACAGGGGGCTTATCGGGAGACCCAGTACTTC. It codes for CASSVQGAYRETQYF.

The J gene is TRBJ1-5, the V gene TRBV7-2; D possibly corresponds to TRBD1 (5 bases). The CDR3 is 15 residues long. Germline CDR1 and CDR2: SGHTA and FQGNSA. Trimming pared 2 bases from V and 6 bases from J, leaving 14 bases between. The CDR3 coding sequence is TGTGCCAGCAGCTTACGTCAAGGGGTGGGTCAGCCCCAGCATTTT. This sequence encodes CASSLRQGVGQPQHF.

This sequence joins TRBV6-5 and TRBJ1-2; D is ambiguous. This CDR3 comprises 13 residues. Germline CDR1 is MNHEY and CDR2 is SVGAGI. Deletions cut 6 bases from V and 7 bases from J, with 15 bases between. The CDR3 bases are TGTGCCAGCAGCCAAGGGAGCATTAGTGGCTACACCTTC. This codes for CASSQGSISGYTF.

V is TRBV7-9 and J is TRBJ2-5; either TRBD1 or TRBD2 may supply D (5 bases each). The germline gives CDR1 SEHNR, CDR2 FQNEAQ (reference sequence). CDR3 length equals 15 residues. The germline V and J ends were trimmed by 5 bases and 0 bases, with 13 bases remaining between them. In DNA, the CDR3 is TGTGCCAGCAGCCTGGGGACCCTGTACCAAGAGACCCAGTACTTC. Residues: CASSLGTLYQETQYF.

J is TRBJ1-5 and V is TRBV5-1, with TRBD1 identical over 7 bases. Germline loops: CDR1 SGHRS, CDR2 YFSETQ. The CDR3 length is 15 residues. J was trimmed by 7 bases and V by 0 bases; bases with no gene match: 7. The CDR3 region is CASSLGGQPEQPQHF. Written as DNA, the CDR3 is TGCGCCAGCAGCTTGGGGGGACAGCCCGAACAGCCCCAGCATTTT.

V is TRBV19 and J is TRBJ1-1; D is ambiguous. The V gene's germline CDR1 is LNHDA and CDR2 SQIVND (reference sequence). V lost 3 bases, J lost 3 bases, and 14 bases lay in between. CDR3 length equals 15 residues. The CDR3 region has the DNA TGTGCCAGTAGTATGAGAGGGAACGGGGACACTGAAGCTTTCTTT. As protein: CASSMRGNGDTEAFF. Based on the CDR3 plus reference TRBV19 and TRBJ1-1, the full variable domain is DGGITQSPKYLFRKEGQNVTLSCEQNLNHDAMYWYRQDPGQGLRLIYYSQIVNDFQKGDIAEGYSVSREKKESFPLTVTSAQKNPTAFYLCASSMRGNGDTEAFFGQGTRLTVV.